Below, 10 T cell receptor beta chains from the same sample are listed, as sequenced in a study of blood T cell repertoires in COVID-19. Sequencing used immunoSEQ multiplex PCR; TCRdb keeps in-frame clones, though not all of them. The data contain 45,000 to 55,000 clones, 70% to 90% of them singletons. Sequenced input: peripheral blood. The source of these receptors is a human donor in a cohort sampled during active COVID-19.

The rearrangement joins TRBV2 to TRBJ1-3; 7 nucleotides agree with TRBD1. V lost 7 bases to trimming and J lost 2 bases; unmatched junction nucleotides: 8. There are 15 residues in the CDR3. Germline-derived CDR1 and CDR2 are SNHLY and FYNNEI. The chain's CDR3 is CASTRQGLAGNTIYF. CDR3 nucleotides: TGTGCCAGCACCCGACAGGGTTTAGCTGGAAACACCATATATTTT.

The V gene is TRBV25-1, the J gene TRBJ1-5; TRBD1 aligns across 10 bases. Germline lookup yields CDR1 MGHDK and CDR2 SYGVNS. V shed 3 bases, J shed 0 bases, and the junction held 8 bases outside the gene matches. The CDR3 has 18 residues. The CDR3 spells CASSEVWDRGISNQPQHF. The CDR3 DNA sequence: TGTGCCAGCAGTGAGGTTTGGGACAGGGGAATTAGCAATCAGCCCCAGCATTTT.

The chain combines TRBV6-2 or TRBV6-3 with TRBJ1-2, with D hard to call. Germline CDR1 MNHEY, CDR2 SVGEGT. V was shortened by 0 bases and J by 1 base, with 15 bases between the two germline ends. The length of the CDR3 is 17 residues. CDR3 sequence (DNA): TGTGCCAGCAGTTACTCGACAATCGGGAAGGATAACTATGGCTACACCTTC. Amino acid sequence: CASSYSTIGKDNYGYTF.

This clone is a singleton in its sample. The rearrangement links TRBV18 to TRBJ1-2; D is unresolved. The V gene lost 0 bases and the J gene lost 4 bases, with 9 bases spanning the gap. The germline V gene encodes CDR1 KGHSH and CDR2 LQKENI. The CDR3 has 14 amino acids. The CDR3 here is CASSPPGRAYGYTF. The CDR3 DNA follows: TGTGCCAGCTCACCACCCGGGCGGGCCTATGGCTACACCTTC.

The rearrangement links TRBV6-1 to TRBJ2-7, with D perhaps TRBD1 (5 bases). Per germline, CDR1 MNHNS and CDR2 SASEGT. CDR3 size: 15 residues. Trimming took off 0 bases at V and 3 bases at J, with 12 bases between the two ends. CDR3 loop: CASSEAPGSLYEQYF. The CDR3 region has the DNA TGTGCCAGCAGTGAAGCTCCAGGGTCCCTCTACGAGCAGTACTTC.

This chain links TRBV5-1 with TRBJ2-2; D may be TRBD2 (6 bases). V was shortened by 4 bases and J by 0 bases, with 10 bases between the two germline ends. Germline CDR1 and CDR2: SGHRS and YFSETQ. This CDR3 has 15 residues. CDR3: CASSRGTSNTGELFF. CDR3 nucleotides: TGCGCCAGCAGCCGGGGGACTTCGAACACCGGGGAGCTGTTTTTT.

The V and J genes are TRBV5-1 and TRBJ2-1, with 10 bases identical to TRBD2. This CDR3 is built from 15 residues. After removal of 3 bases from V and 8 bases from J, the junction contained 8 bases not matched to a gene. Per germline, CDR1 SGHRS and CDR2 YFSETQ. The CDR3 sequence: CASSYGAGGPHEQFF. DNA of the CDR3: TGCGCCAGCAGCTATGGAGCGGGGGGGCCCCATGAGCAGTTCTTC.

The V gene is TRBV11-3, the J gene TRBJ2-2; 7 bases map to TRBD1. V gave up 6 bases and J gave up 6 bases; unmatched junction bases: 10. The CDR3 runs 15 residues. Germline values: CDR1 SGHNT, CDR2 YENEEA. This chain's CDR3 is CASSSGQAGAGELFF. DNA for the CDR3: TGTGCCAGCAGTTCCGGACAGGCAGGCGCCGGGGAGCTGTTTTTT.

The chain employs TRBV5-1 and TRBJ2-5; D remains ambiguous. Trimming removed 0 bases at V and 2 bases at J, with 8 bases between. CDR3 length equals 14 residues. From germline, CDR1 is SGHRS and CDR2 YFSETQ. The CDR3 here is CASSLVSVQETQYF. CDR3 DNA: TGCGCCAGCAGCTTGGTGTCAGTACAAGAGACCCAGTACTTC.

DNA of the CDR3: TGTGCCAGCAGCTTTGGCGGGGGCTACAATGAGCAGTTCTTC. Translation gives CASSFGGGYNEQFF. The gene calls are TRBV7-9 and TRBJ2-1, with 7 bases lining up with TRBD2. This CDR3 is 14 amino acids long. Germline trimming cut 3 bases from V and 3 bases from J; bases unmatched to any gene: 2. CDR1 and CDR2 (germline): SEHNR, FQNEAQ (reference sequence).